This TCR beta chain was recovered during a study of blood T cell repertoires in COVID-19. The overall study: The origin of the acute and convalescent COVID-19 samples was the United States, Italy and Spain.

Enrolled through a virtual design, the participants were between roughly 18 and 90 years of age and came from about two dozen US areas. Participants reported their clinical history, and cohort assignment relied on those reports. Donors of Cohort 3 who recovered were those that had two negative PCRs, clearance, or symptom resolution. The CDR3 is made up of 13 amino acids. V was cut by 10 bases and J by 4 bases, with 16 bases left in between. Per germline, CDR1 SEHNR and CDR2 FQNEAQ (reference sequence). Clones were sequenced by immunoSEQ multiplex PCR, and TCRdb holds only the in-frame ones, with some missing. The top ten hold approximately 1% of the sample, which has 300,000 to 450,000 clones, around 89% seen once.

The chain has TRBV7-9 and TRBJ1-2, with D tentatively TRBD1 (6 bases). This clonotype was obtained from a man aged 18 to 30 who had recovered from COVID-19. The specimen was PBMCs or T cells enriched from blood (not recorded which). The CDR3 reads CAIPKQGGYGYTF. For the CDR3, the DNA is TGTGCCATCCCCAAGCAAGGGGGCTATGGCTACACCTTC.